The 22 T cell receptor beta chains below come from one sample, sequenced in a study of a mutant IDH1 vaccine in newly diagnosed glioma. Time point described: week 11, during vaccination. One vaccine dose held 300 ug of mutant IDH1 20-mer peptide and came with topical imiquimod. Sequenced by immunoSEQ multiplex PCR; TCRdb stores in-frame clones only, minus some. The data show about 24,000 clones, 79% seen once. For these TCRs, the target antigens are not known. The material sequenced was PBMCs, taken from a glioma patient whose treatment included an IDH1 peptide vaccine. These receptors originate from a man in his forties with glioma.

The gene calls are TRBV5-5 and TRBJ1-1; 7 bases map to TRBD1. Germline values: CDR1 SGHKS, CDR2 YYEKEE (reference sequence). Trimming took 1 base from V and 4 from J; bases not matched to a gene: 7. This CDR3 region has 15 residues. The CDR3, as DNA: TGTGCCAGCAGCTTGCCCACGTACAGGGGCACTGAAGCTTTCTTT. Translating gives CASSLPTYRGTEAFF.

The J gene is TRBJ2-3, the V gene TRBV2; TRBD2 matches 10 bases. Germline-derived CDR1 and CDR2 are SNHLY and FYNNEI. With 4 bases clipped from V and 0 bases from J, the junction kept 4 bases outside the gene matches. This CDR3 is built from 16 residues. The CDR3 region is CASSARLAGSTDTQYF. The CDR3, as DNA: TGTGCCAGCAGTGCTCGACTAGCGGGTAGCACAGATACGCAGTATTTT.

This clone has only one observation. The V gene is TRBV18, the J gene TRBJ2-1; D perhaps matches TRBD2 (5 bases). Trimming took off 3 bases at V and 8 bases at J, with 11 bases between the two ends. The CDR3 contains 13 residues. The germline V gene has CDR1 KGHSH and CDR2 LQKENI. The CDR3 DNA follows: TGTGCCAGCTCACCGCGGAACGGGGATGAGCAGTTCTTC. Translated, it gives CASSPRNGDEQFF.

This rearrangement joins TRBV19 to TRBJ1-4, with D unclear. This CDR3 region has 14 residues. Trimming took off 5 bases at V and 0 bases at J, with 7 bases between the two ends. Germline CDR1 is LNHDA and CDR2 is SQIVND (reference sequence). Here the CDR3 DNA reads TGTGCCAGTAGTTTATCGACAACTAATGAAAAACTGTTTTTT. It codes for CASSLSTTNEKLFF.

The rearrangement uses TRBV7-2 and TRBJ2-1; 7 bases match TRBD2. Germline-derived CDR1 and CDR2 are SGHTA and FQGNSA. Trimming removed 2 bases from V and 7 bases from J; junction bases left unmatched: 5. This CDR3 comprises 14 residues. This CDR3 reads CASSLLWEGNEQFF. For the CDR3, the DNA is TGTGCCAGCAGCTTATTGTGGGAGGGAAATGAGCAGTTCTTC.

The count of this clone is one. CDR3 loop: CASTPGRASDEQYF. CDR3 bases: TGTGCCAGCACCCCGGGGAGGGCGAGCGACGAGCAGTACTTC. The chain carries TRBV6-1 and TRBJ2-7; 7 bases are shared with TRBD2. Per the germline V gene, CDR1 is MNHNS and CDR2 is SASEGT. The trim removed 7 bases at V and 5 bases at J, leaving 11 bases unmatched. This CDR3 spans 14 amino acids.

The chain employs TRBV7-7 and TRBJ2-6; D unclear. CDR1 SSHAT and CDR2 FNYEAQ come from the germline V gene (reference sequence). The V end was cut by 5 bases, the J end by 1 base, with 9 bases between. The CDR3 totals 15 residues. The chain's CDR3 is CASSPSPSGANVLTF. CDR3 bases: TGTGCCAGCAGCCCCTCCCCGTCTGGGGCCAACGTCCTGACTTTC.

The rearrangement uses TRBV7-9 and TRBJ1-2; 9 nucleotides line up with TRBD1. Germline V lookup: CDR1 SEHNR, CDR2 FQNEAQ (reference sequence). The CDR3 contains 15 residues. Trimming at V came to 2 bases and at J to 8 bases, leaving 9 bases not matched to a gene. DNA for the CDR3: TGTGCCAGCAGCTTACTCCCCGACAGGGGGAACGGCTACACCTTC. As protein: CASSLLPDRGNGYTF.

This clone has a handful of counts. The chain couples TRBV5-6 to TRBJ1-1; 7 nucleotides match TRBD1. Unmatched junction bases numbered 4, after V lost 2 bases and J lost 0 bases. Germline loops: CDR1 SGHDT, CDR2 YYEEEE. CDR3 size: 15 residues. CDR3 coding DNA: TGTGCCAGCAGCTTCAGACAGGGCCTGAACACTGAAGCTTTCTTT. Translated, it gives CASSFRQGLNTEAFF.

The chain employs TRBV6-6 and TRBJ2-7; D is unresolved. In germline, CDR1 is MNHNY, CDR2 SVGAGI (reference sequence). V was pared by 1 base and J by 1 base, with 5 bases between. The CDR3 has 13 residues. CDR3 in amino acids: CASSYFESYEQYF. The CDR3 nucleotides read TGTGCCAGCAGTTACTTCGAGTCCTACGAGCAGTACTTC.

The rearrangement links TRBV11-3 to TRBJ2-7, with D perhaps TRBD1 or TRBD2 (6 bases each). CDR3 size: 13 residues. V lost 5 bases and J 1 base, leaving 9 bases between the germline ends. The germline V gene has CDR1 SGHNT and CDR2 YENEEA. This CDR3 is CASSEGGSYEQYV. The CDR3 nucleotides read TGTGCCAGCAGCGAGGGGGGTTCCTACGAGCAGTACGTC.

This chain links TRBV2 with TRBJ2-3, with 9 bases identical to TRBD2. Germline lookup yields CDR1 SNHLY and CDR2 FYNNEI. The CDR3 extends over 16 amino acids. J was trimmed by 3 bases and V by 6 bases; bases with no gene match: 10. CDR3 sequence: CASRGNSGRGTDTQYF. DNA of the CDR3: TGTGCCAGCAGAGGGAATAGCGGGAGAGGAACAGATACGCAGTATTTT.

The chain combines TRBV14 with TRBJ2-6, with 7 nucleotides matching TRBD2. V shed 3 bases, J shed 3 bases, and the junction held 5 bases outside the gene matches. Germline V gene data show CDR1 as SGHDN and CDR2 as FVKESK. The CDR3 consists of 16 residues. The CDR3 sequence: CASSQGGFSGANVLTF. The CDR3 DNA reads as TGTGCCAGCAGCCAGGGAGGGTTTAGTGGGGCCAACGTCCTGACTTTC.

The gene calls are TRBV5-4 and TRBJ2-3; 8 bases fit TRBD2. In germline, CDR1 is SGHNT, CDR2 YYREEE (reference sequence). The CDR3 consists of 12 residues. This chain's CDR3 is CALAGNSDTQYF. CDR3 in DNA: TGTGCTCTAGCGGGTAACTCAGATACGCAGTATTTT.

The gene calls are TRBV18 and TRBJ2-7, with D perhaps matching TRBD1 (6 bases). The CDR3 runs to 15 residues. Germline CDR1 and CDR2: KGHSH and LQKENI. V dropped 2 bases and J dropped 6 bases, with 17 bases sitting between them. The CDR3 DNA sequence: TGTGCCAGCTCACCATCGGTACAGGGCTCTGCCGAGCAGTACGTC. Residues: CASSPSVQGSAEQYV.

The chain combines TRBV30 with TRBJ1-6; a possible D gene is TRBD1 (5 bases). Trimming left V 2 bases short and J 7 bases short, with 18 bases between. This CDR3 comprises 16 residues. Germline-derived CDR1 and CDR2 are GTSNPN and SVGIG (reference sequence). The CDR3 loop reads CAWSRGLRIINSPLHF. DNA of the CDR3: TGTGCCTGGAGTAGGGGACTCAGAATCATCAATTCACCCCTCCACTTT.

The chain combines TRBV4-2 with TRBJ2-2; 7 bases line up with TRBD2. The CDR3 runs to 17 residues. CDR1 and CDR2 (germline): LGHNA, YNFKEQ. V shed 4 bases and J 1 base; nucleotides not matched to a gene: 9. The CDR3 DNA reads TGTGCCAGCAGCCTTCAAGTCGGGACTATGAACACCGGGGAGCTGTTTTTT. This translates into CASSLQVGTMNTGELFF.

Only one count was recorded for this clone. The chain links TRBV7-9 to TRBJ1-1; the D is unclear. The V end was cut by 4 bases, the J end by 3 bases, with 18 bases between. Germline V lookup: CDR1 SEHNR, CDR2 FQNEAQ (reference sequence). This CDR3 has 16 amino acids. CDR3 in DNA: TGTGCCAGCAGCTCCCCCGCCCGAGTCGGGGACACTGAAGCTTTCTTT. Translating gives CASSSPARVGDTEAFF.

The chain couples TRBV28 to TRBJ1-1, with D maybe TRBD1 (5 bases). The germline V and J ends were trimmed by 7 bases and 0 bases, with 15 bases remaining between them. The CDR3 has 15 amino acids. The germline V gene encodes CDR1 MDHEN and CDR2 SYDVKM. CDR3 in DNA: TGTGCCAGCACTCCCCCGGGACGTTTGAACACTGAAGCTTTCTTT. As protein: CASTPPGRLNTEAFF.

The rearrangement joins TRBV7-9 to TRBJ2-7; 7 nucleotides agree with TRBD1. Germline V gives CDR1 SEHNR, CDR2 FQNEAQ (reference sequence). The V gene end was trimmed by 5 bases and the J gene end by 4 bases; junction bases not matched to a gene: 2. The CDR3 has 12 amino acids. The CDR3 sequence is CASSPTGYEQYF. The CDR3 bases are TGTGCCAGCAGCCCGACAGGGTACGAGCAGTACTTC.

Here the CDR3 DNA reads TGTGCCAGCAGCTTACTAGCGGGAGGTGAGCAGTTCTTC. Protein product: CASSLLAGGEQFF. The genes are TRBV11-3 and TRBJ2-1; 11 nucleotides line up with TRBD2. With V trimmed by 2 bases and J by 9 bases, 0 bases remained unmatched. Looked up from germline, CDR1 is SGHNT and CDR2 is YENEEA. The CDR3 covers 13 residues.

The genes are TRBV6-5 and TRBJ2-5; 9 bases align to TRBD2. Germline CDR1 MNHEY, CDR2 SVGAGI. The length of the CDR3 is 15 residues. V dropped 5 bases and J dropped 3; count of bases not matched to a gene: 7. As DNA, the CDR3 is TGTGCCAGCAGTCCTGGACTAGCGACGGAAGAGACCCAGTACTTC. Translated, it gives CASSPGLATEETQYF.